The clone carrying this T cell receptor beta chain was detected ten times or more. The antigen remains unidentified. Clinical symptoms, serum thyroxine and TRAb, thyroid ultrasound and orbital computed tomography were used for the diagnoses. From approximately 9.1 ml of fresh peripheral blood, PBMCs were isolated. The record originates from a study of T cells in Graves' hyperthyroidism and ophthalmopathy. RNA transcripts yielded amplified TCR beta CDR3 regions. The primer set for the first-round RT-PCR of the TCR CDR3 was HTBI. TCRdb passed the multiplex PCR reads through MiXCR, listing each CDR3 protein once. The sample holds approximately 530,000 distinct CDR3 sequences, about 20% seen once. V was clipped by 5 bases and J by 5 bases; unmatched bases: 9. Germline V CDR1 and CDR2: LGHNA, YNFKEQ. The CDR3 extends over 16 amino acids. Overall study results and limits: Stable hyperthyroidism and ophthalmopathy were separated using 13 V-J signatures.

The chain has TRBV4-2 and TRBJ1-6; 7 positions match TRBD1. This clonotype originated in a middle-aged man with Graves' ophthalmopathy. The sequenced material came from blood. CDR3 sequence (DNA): TGTGCCAGCAGCACCCGCGCAGGGGGAAATAATTCACCCCTCCACTTT. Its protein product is CASSTRAGGNNSPLHF.